Listed here are 32 T cell receptor beta chains from one sample, sequenced in a study of beta chain features in type 1 diabetes. The whole isolated RNA underwent reverse transcription, so sequencing captured expressed TCRB transcripts. Sequencing used immunoSEQ multiplex PCR; TCRdb keeps in-frame clones, though not all of them. The top ten hold 0.025% to 0.03% of the sample, which has about 270,000 clones, approximately 14% seen once. The material sequenced was naive CD4+ T cells from blood. The receptor source for this set is a woman in her thirties or forties in good health.

Only a few counts were recorded for this clone. The chain has TRBV7-8 and TRBJ2-2; 9 nucleotides match TRBD2. CDR1 is SGHVS, CDR2 FQNEAQ, per germline. The CDR3 loop spans 15 amino acids. V shed 8 bases and J 4 bases; nucleotides not matched to a gene: 8. The CDR3 is CASSAGGQGTGELFF. DNA of the CDR3: TGTGCCAGCTCCGCGGGGGGGCAGGGCACCGGGGAGCTGTTTTTT.

CDR3 in DNA: TGTGCCAGCAGTTTAGGGCAGGGAAGGTCACCCCTCCACTTT. This codes for CASSLGQGRSPLHF. The chain couples TRBV27 to TRBJ1-6; TRBD1 might be the D (5 bases). CDR3 length: 14 residues. Between the trimmed V and J ends, which lost 2 bases and 10 bases, there was a span of 12 bases. CDR1 is MNHEY and CDR2 is SMNVEV in the germline V gene (reference sequence).

This clone was detected only a few times. The DNA for the CDR3 is TGCGCCAGCAGCCAGGGGGGGGCAGGAGAAAAACTGTTTTTT. Protein product: CASSQGGAGEKLFF. The chain is built from TRBV4-1 and TRBJ1-4; tentatively, D is TRBD1 (6 bases). Trimming shortened V by 3 bases and J by 8 bases, and 13 bases separated the two germline ends. This CDR3 is 14 amino acids long. Germline assignment: CDR1 MGHRA and CDR2 YSYEKL.

V gene TRBV6-1 combines with J gene TRBJ2-7, with D possibly being TRBD2 (6 bases). With 7 bases removed from V and 4 bases from J, the gap between germline ends came to 11 bases. The CDR3 runs to 12 residues. Germline loops: CDR1 MNHNS, CDR2 SASEGT. The CDR3 DNA reads as TGTGCCAGCACCCTAGCGTTGTACGAGCAGTACTTC. It specifies CASTLALYEQYF.

This clone has a handful of counts. This sequence joins TRBV2 and TRBJ1-1, with D maybe TRBD1 (5 bases). This CDR3 comprises 13 residues. From germline, CDR1 is SNHLY and CDR2 FYNNEI. V was pared by 5 bases and J by 1 base, with 8 bases between. This CDR3 reads CASSSQGNTEAFF. The CDR3 bases are TGTGCCAGCAGTAGTCAGGGGAACACTGAAGCTTTCTTT.

The chain employs TRBV18 and TRBJ1-1; D ambiguous. V gave up 2 bases and J gave up 4 bases, with 8 bases separating them. Germline assignment: CDR1 KGHSH and CDR2 LQKENI. The CDR3 spans 13 residues. CDR3 region: CASSPSGFTEAFF. Here the CDR3 DNA reads TGTGCCAGCTCACCATCCGGTTTCACTGAAGCTTTCTTT.

The chain joins TRBV19 to TRBJ2-7; 9 bases fit TRBD1. The J segment lost 3 bases and the V segment lost 10 bases, leaving 13 bases of the junction unmatched. Germline CDR1 and CDR2: LNHDA and SQIVND (reference sequence). The CDR3 is 15 amino acids. Written as DNA, the CDR3 is TGTGCCACCAAAGATCCGGGACAGGGAGGCTACGAGCAGTACTTC. Translation: CATKDPGQGGYEQYF. Full variable domain (missing parts from reference TRBV19 and TRBJ2-7): DGGITQSPKYLFRKEGQNVTLSCEQNLNHDAMYWYRQDPGQGLRLIYYSQIVNDFQKGDIAEGYSVSREKKESFPLTVTSAQKNPTAFYLCATKDPGQGGYEQYFGPGTRLTVT.

This clone was counted only a few times. This chain links TRBV7-2 with TRBJ1-3; 7 bases map to TRBD1. CDR1 is SGHTA and CDR2 is FQGNSA in the germline V gene. CDR3 length: 13 residues. After removal of 5 bases from V and 5 bases from J, the junction contained 3 bases not matched to a gene. The CDR3 DNA sequence: TGTGCCAGCAGCCCGGGACAGCGAAACACCATATATTTT. Its protein is CASSPGQRNTIYF.

The chain carries TRBV7-6 and TRBJ2-5, with TRBD2 as a possible D gene (6 bases). The CDR3 is made up of 15 amino acids. The ends were cut back, 3 bases at V and 4 bases at J, with 15 bases in the middle. CDR1 and CDR2 (germline): SGHVS, FNYEAQ. The CDR3 DNA sequence: TGTGCCAGCAGCTTGGCCGGGACTCTGGGAGAGACCCAGTACTTC. Amino acids: CASSLAGTLGETQYF. The variable domain in full, with the rest retrieved from reference TRBV7-6 and TRBJ2-5, is GAGVSQSPRYKVTKRGQDVALRCDPISGHVSLYWYRQALGQGPEFLTYFNYEAQQDKSGLPNDRFSAERPEGSISTLTIQRTEQRDSAMYRCASSLAGTLGETQYFGPGTRLLVL.

CDR3 sequence (DNA): TGTGCCAGTAGTCTAGGGCGGGCTTTCAATGAGCAGTTCTTC. Protein: CASSLGRAFNEQFF. This chain connects TRBV19 to TRBJ2-1, with a possible D match to TRBD2 (5 bases). V was clipped by 5 bases and J by 6 bases, with 14 bases between them. The length of the CDR3 is 14 residues. The germline gives CDR1 LNHDA, CDR2 SQIVND (reference sequence).

This clone came up a few times. This chain joins TRBV7-8 and TRBJ2-6; TRBD2 is a possible D gene (6 bases). Germline V CDR1 and CDR2: SGHVS, FQNEAQ. V lost 1 base, J lost 0 bases, and 13 bases lay in between. The CDR3 totals 18 residues. The CDR3 DNA reads TGTGCCAGCAGCTTAGAGGAGGGTGTAAGCTCTGGGGCCAACGTCCTGACTTTC. This encodes CASSLEEGVSSGANVLTF.

This clone appeared a few times. This chain connects TRBV7-2 to TRBJ2-5; 7 positions match TRBD1. CDR1 is SGHTA, CDR2 FQGNSA, per germline. The CDR3 extends over 16 amino acids. V shed 5 bases, J shed 5 bases, and the junction held 14 bases outside the gene matches. CDR3 DNA: TGTGCCAGCAGCACCCGACAGGGTGGCCCATGGGAGACCCAGTACTTC. This sequence encodes CASSTRQGGPWETQYF.

V usage is TRBV27 and J usage is TRBJ2-7, with D possibly TRBD1 on 5 matching bases. The CDR3 runs to 15 residues. Looked up from germline, CDR1 is MNHEY and CDR2 is SMNVEV (reference sequence). The V end lost 2 bases, the J end lost 7 bases, and 18 bases lay between the germline ends. The CDR3: CASSLRSQGWREQYF. For the CDR3, the DNA is TGTGCCAGCAGTTTAAGGAGCCAGGGATGGCGTGAGCAGTACTTC.

Concerning this clone: The same CDR3 can be traced to other DNA sequences in this sample. The chain couples TRBV7-2 to TRBJ2-7, with a possible D match to TRBD1 (6 bases). V lost 0 bases, J lost 3 bases, and 6 bases lay in between. CDR3 length equals 13 residues. CDR1 SGHTA and CDR2 FQGNSA come from the germline V gene. DNA for the CDR3: TGTGCCAGCAGCTTAGCAGGGGGCTACGAGCAGTACTTC. Translated: CASSLAGGYEQYF.

J is TRBJ2-7 and V is TRBV6-5; 11 bases line up with TRBD2. The CDR3 loop spans 14 amino acids. Germline trimming cut 7 bases from V and 6 bases from J; bases unmatched to any gene: 8. Germline values: CDR1 MNHEY, CDR2 SVGAGI. CDR3 sequence: CASKVAGGVSEQYF. CDR3 bases: TGTGCCAGCAAGGTAGCGGGGGGGGTGAGCGAGCAGTACTTC.

There are a few counts of this clone. The chain is built from TRBV4-1 and TRBJ2-1, with D tentatively TRBD2 (7 bases). Germline loops: CDR1 MGHRA, CDR2 YSYEKL. V gave up 8 bases and J gave up 9 bases, with 26 bases separating them. This CDR3 is built from 16 residues. CDR3 in amino acids: CASSQLGGRGSGEQFF. DNA of the CDR3: TGCGCCAGCTCCCAGCTCGGGGGGCGAGGTTCCGGTGAGCAGTTCTTC.

V and J are TRBV14 and TRBJ1-2; 8 positions match TRBD1. This CDR3 contains 14 residues. V lost 6 bases to trimming and J lost 8 bases; unmatched junction nucleotides: 11. The germline V gene encodes CDR1 SGHDN and CDR2 FVKESK. CDR3 in amino acids: CASRPSSTGEGYTF. The DNA of the CDR3 is TGTGCCAGCAGACCCTCCTCGACAGGGGAAGGCTACACCTTC.

The chain is built from TRBV5-1 and TRBJ2-7; possibly TRBD2 for D (6 bases). Germline V gene lookup returns CDR1 SGHRS and CDR2 YFSETQ. V gave up 4 bases and J gave up 5 bases, with 19 bases separating them. CDR3 length: 15 amino acids. The CDR3 spells CASSPQEGRKDEQYF. The CDR3 coding sequence is TGCGCCAGCAGCCCGCAGGAGGGGCGAAAGGACGAGCAGTACTTC.

This clone turned up a few times. This chain links TRBV7-2 with TRBJ1-1; D possibly corresponds to TRBD1 (5 bases). Germline CDR1 reads SGHTA; CDR2 reads FQGNSA. The CDR3 has 14 amino acids. Trimming removed 3 bases from V and 1 base from J, with 9 bases in between. The CDR3 nucleotides are TGTGCCAGCAGCTTCAGGGCCCCGAACACTGAAGCTTTCTTT. It translates to CASSFRAPNTEAFF.

The CDR3 spells CASSTAAGAGGYEQYF. The CDR3 region has the DNA TGTGCCAGCAGCACCGCCGCGGGGGCCGGGGGATACGAGCAGTACTTC. The chain joins TRBV7-2 to TRBJ2-7, with a tentative D call TRBD2 (7 bases). CDR3 length: 16 residues. Germline V gene lookup returns CDR1 SGHTA and CDR2 FQGNSA. The germline V and J ends were trimmed by 5 bases and 4 bases, with 21 bases remaining between them.

This chain uses TRBV23-1 with TRBJ2-1; 9 nucleotides line up with TRBD2. TRBV23-1 is known as an ORF, though its function is uncertain. The V and J ends lost 9 bases and 4 bases, in that order; junction bases with no gene match: 10. This CDR3 has 15 amino acids. The CDR3 nucleotides are TGCGCCAGGGCGCTGCTAGCGGGGTCTTACAATGAGCAGTTCTTC. Protein product: CARALLAGSYNEQFF.

There are a few counts of this clone. The chain carries TRBV4-3 and TRBJ2-3; 8 bases match TRBD1. The CDR3 is made up of 15 amino acids. Germline V lookup: CDR1 LGHNA, CDR2 YSLEER. The J segment lost 7 bases and the V segment lost 0 bases, leaving 6 bases of the junction unmatched. CDR3 bases: TGCGCCAGCAGCCAAGAGGGACAGGATCGATATACGCAGTATTTT. It encodes CASSQEGQDRYTQYF.

The chain joins TRBV10-1 to TRBJ1-5; 10 nucleotides line up with TRBD1. This CDR3 is built from 15 residues. V shed 3 bases, J shed 6 bases, and the junction held 5 bases outside the gene matches. Germline V gene sequence: CDR1 WNHNN, CDR2 SYGVQD (reference sequence). Here the CDR3 reads CASSDGTGVGQPQHF. Written as DNA, the CDR3 is TGCGCCAGCAGTGATGGGACAGGGGTTGGTCAGCCCCAGCATTTT.

This clone turned up a few times. This sequence joins TRBV7-2 and TRBJ2-5; 7 nucleotides agree with TRBD2. The germline V gene encodes CDR1 SGHTA and CDR2 FQGNSA. The J segment lost 5 bases and the V segment lost 5 bases, leaving 8 bases of the junction unmatched. CDR3 length: 14 amino acids. The CDR3 here is CASSRRTSIETQYF. The CDR3, as DNA: TGTGCCAGCAGCCGACGGACTAGTATCGAGACCCAGTACTTC.

This chain joins TRBV6-6 and TRBJ2-5; D remains ambiguous. The CDR3 has 11 amino acids. The germline V and J ends were trimmed by 9 bases and 7 bases, with 12 bases remaining between them. Germline CDR1 and CDR2: MNHNY and SVGAGI (reference sequence). The CDR3 loop reads CASRLFWTQYF. The CDR3, as DNA: TGTGCCAGTCGTCTATTTTGGACCCAGTACTTC.

Only a few counts were recorded for this clone. This sequence joins TRBV28 and TRBJ1-4; maybe TRBD1 (5 bases). The germline CDR1 and CDR2 sequences are MDHEN and SYDVKM. Deletions cut 6 bases from V and 4 bases from J, with 18 bases between. The CDR3 contains 16 residues. In DNA, the CDR3 is TGTGCCAGCAGCCCGAGCGGGGGGAGGCTTAATGAAAAACTGTTTTTT. Residues: CASSPSGGRLNEKLFF.

This clone was seen only a few times. This sequence joins TRBV5-6 and TRBJ2-5; D unresolved. CDR3 size: 16 residues. Trimming stripped 1 base from V and 0 bases from J, with 13 bases between. The germline V gene has CDR1 SGHDT and CDR2 YYEEEE. The CDR3, as DNA: TGTGCCAGCAGCTTGTCTCAAGAGTTATACCAAGAGACCCAGTACTTC. Its protein is CASSLSQELYQETQYF.

The J gene is TRBJ2-2, the V gene TRBV6-6, with D perhaps matching TRBD1 (6 bases). The CDR3 spans 15 residues. With 6 bases removed from V and 0 bases from J, the gap between germline ends came to 11 bases. CDR1 is MNHNY and CDR2 is SVGAGI in the germline V gene (reference sequence). CDR3 in amino acids: CASRVQGANTGELFF. For the CDR3, the DNA is TGTGCCAGCAGAGTACAGGGCGCGAACACCGGGGAGCTGTTTTTT.

The table lists this clone with a few counts. The rearrangement joins TRBV5-4 to TRBJ2-3, with unresolved D. This CDR3 comprises 13 residues. The germline V gene has CDR1 SGHNT and CDR2 YYREEE (reference sequence). Trimming stripped 4 bases from V and 0 bases from J, with 6 bases between. This CDR3 reads CASSPVSTDTQYF. The CDR3 nucleotides are TGTGCCAGCAGCCCAGTTAGCACAGATACGCAGTATTTT.

In this sample, this clone turned up a few times. V gene TRBV7-2 combines with J gene TRBJ1-1; D unresolved. V dropped 1 base and J dropped 6 bases, with 6 bases sitting between them. Germline CDR1 SGHTA, CDR2 FQGNSA. This CDR3 comprises 12 residues. Here the CDR3 reads CASSLGVAEAFF. The CDR3 DNA sequence: TGTGCCAGCAGCTTAGGAGTAGCTGAAGCTTTCTTT.

The sample holds a few counts of this clone. V usage is TRBV18 and J usage is TRBJ1-2; 11 nucleotides align to TRBD1. The CDR3 contains 16 residues. The germline CDR1 and CDR2 sequences are KGHSH and LQKENI. Losses at the gene ends were 2 bases for V and 6 bases for J; bases not matched to a gene: 8. The CDR3 sequence is CASSPTGQGATDGYTF. Here the CDR3 DNA reads TGTGCCAGCTCACCAACCGGACAGGGGGCTACCGATGGCTACACCTTC.

This clone was detected only a few times. This chain joins TRBV9 and TRBJ2-5; 11 nucleotides agree with TRBD2. The CDR3 extends over 16 amino acids. CDR1 is SGDLS, CDR2 YYNGEE, per germline. J was trimmed by 4 bases and V by 4 bases; bases with no gene match: 9. The CDR3 DNA reads as TGTGCCAGCAGCCCTTTAGCGGGGGGGCCGGTAGAGACCCAGTACTTC. Its protein is CASSPLAGGPVETQYF.